Here is one T cell receptor beta chain with its context. Germline V gene data show CDR1 as SGHKS and CDR2 as YYEKEE (reference sequence). The length of the CDR3 is 16 residues. The V end lost 4 bases, the J end lost 0 bases, and 13 bases lay between the germline ends. One entry per CDR3 protein, called by TCRdb with MiXCR from the RT-PCR reads. The table lists more than 550,000 distinct CDR3 sequences, 13% to 15% of them singletons. The source of this sequence is a female donor in good health, serving as a healthy control. This sequence joins TRBV5-5 and TRBJ2-2, with D unresolved. Material for sequencing was memory CD4+ T cells from blood. The CDR3 loop reads CASSPRRGANTGELFF. CDR3 DNA sequence: TGTGCCAGCAGCCCCCGAAGAGGCGCGAACACCGGGGAGCTGTTTTTT.